This T cell receptor (beta chain) was captured in a study of tumor-infiltrating lymphocytes in localized non-small cell lung cancer. Turning to the study itself: The cohort mixed smokers and never-smokers, several histologies, and some post-neoadjuvant-chemotherapy samples. Study-level points and caveats: No T-cell fraction difference was seen between IM1 and IM2 tumors. No link was found between tumor T-cell fraction and recurrence-free survival.

CDR1 and CDR2 (germline): SGHKS, YYEKEE (reference sequence). The CDR3 is 15 amino acids. Trimming took off 0 bases at V and 7 bases at J, with 17 bases between the two ends. The assay was immunoSEQ multiplex PCR, and TCRdb's table has in-frame clones only and misses some. The data hold around 25,000 clones, with 69% observed a single time. As regards this clone: Antigen specificity is unknown.

The chain is built from TRBV5-5 and TRBJ2-7; D tentatively fits TRBD1 or TRBD2 (5 bases each). The material sequenced was lung tumor tissue. The receptor was isolated from a human donor with non-small cell lung cancer. Here the CDR3 reads CASSLDGAPLREQYF. In DNA, the CDR3 is TGTGCCAGCAGCTTGGACGGGGCCCCTCTTAGAGAGCAGTACTTC.